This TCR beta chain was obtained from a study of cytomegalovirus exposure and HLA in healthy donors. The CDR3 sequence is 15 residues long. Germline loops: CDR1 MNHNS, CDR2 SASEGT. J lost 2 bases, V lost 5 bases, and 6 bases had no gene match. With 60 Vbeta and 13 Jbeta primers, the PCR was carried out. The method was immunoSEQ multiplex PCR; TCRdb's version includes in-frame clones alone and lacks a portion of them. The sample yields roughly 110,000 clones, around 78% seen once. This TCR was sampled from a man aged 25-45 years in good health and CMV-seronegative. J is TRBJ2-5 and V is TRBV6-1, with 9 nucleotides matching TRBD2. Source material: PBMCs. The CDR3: CASSTLGLAQETQYF. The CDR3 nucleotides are TGTGCCAGCAGTACCCTGGGACTAGCTCAAGAGACCCAGTACTTC.